This T cell receptor (beta chain) comes out of a study of T-cell reconstitution after alpha-beta-depleted transplantation in children. Study-level points and caveats: Where alpha-beta T cells came from about two months after transplant was reportedly several hundred expanded graft clones.

TCRbeta library construction was performed incorporating unique molecular identifiers. From the PCR reads, TCRdb called clonotypes with MiXCR, one entry per CDR3 protein. In the table there are around 190,000 distinct CDR3 sequences, roughly 7.1% of which are singletons. The CDR3 is made up of 15 amino acids. V shed 4 bases and J 5 bases; nucleotides not matched to a gene: 8. For this clonotype: The target antigen is unknown.

This receptor was obtained from a boy under 10 years old with acute lymphoblastic leukemia, due to receive a stem cell transplant. The sequencing here drew on PBMCs, taken before TCRalphabeta/CD19-depleted stem cell transplant. V usage is TRBV12-3 or TRBV12-4 and J usage is TRBJ2-1, with 7 nucleotides matching TRBD2. For the CDR3, the DNA is TGTGCCAGCAGTTCCGCGGGGGTGTCGGACAATGAGCAGTTCTTC. This codes for CASSSAGVSDNEQFF.